This T cell receptor (beta chain) was observed in a study of cytotoxic CD8 clonotypes in ibrutinib-treated CLL (TCRdb year 2021). For the wider study: The cohort had 11 relapsed/refractory and approximately 15 treatment-naive patients; approximately 17 were IGHV unmutated. Responses were partial in roughly 24 patients and complete in 2; after median about 63 months follow-up, roughly 14 stayed in remission and approximately 12 progressed. Response samples were taken after a median of roughly a year on treatment, ranging from about 6 to 36 months. On average, each sample yielded roughly 260,000 productive templates and 85,000 to 95,000 productive rearrangements. Longitudinal samples were available for about 30% of the roughly 86 trial participants. Cryopreserved peripheral blood mononuclear cells were obtained prior to treatment, at the time of response, and at either disease progression or sustained remission. All remission and progressive disease samples were collected while patients were still receiving ibrutinib.

Approximately 2 micrograms of genomic DNA were extracted from cryopreserved PBMCs for TCR beta library preparation. High-throughput TCR beta sequencing was performed on longitudinal blood samples from CLL patients receiving ibrutinib monotherapy. The patients took part in an open-label, single-center phase 2 trial of ibrutinib monotherapy. The goal of deep resolution MiSeq sequencing was a depth between 1 in 1 million and 1 in 200,000 T cells, and coverage averaged 10x per clonotype. TCR beta libraries were generated with the immunoSEQ hsTCRB Kit. The source study handled its data this way. Data were analyzed with ImmunoSEQ Data Assistant and ImmunoSEQ Analyzer, with V, D and J genes assigned per IMGT definitions. Clonality, with values ranging from 0 to 1, was calculated as one minus the normalized Shannon entropy of productive rearrangement frequencies. Only overrepresented clonotypes making up at least 0.05% of each patient's repertoire were included in the public clonotype analysis. About a dozen age-matched healthy donor repertoires from immuneACCESS were used as controls for clonality. TCRdb's version of the immuneACCESS table is confined to in-frame rearrangements and falls short of the full clone set. An unresolved V gene accounts for under half of the shortfall where checked; the remainder is of unknown origin. V and J calls and clone size are those listed in that table; D and trimming were worked out from the DNA. For this sample the table gives approximately 320,000 clones, of which over 55% were detected only once. The ten largest clones represent around 6.3% of the sample.

Points on this clone: No antigen is known for it. No per-base quality is available; no much larger clone lies one base away.

What the authors observed across the whole study: Baseline clonality exceeded that of age-matched healthy donors and correlated strongly with circulating CD8+ T-cell counts. Public clonotypes were rare and either shrank or stayed stable during treatment, and the rise in clonality at ibrutinib response reflected expansion of private clonotypes. Clonality rose at ibrutinib response, remained stable during sustained remission, and dropped back toward baseline at progression. Lymph node repertoires were not examined, and the timing of sampling was not matched between patients in sustained remission and those whose disease progressed.

Sequenced here: PBMCs, sampled after 36 months of ibrutinib treatment. The sequence derives from a human donor with chronic lymphocytic leukemia.

The CDR3 protein: CSVGGDWAMNTEAFF. The nucleotides are TGCAGCGTTGGAGGGGATTGGGCAATGAACACTGAAGCTTTCTTT. This receptor chain uses TRBV29-1 and TRBJ1-1; D gene: possibly TRBD1, on 5 matching bases. V sheds 4 bases and J sheds 0 bases, leaving 15 bases between their ends. CDR1 and CDR2 are drawn from the germline V gene: SQVTM, ANQGSEA. The CDR3 starts with the cysteine, ends with the phenylalanine, and has 15 residues. Just the 45-base CDR3 DNA is kept, in frame starting at base 1.